Below are 11 T cell receptor beta chains sequenced from a single sample in a study of blood T cell repertoires in COVID-19. The repertoire was sequenced with immunoSEQ multiplex PCR; TCRdb's copy has only in-frame clones and lacks some. This sample has 200,000 to 300,000 clones, with approximately 85% found just once. The source material was peripheral blood. Receptors originate from a man aged 45-60 years with acute or convalescent COVID-19.

The V gene is TRBV7-8, the J gene TRBJ2-5; 14 nucleotides line up with TRBD2. Germline V gives CDR1 SGHVS, CDR2 FQNEAQ. The CDR3 contains 16 residues. V shed 3 bases, J shed 5 bases, and the junction held 5 bases outside the gene matches. Here the CDR3 reads CASSLTSGGGLETQYF. The CDR3 DNA sequence: TGTGCCAGCAGCTTGACTAGCGGGGGGGGTCTGGAGACCCAGTACTTC.

This chain uses TRBV14 with TRBJ1-1, with a possible D match to TRBD1 (5 bases). Germline CDR1 is SGHDN and CDR2 is FVKESK. The V and J ends lost 4 bases and 9 bases respectively, with 15 bases between them. The CDR3 has 13 amino acids. CDR3 bases: TGTGCCAGCAGCCGAGGGGACTCACTGAAAGCTTTCTTT. This gives the protein CASSRGDSLKAFF.

The chain carries TRBV20-1 and TRBJ2-1; D is undetermined. The germline V and J ends were trimmed by 3 bases and 6 bases, with 9 bases remaining between them. CDR3 length equals 12 residues. Per the germline V gene, CDR1 is DFQATT and CDR2 is SNEGSKA (reference sequence). The CDR3 protein is CSASLGFNEQFF. The CDR3 DNA is TGCAGTGCTAGTCTCGGGTTCAATGAGCAGTTCTTC.

The chain recombines TRBV19 with TRBJ2-1; 8 bases fit TRBD2. After removal of 2 bases from V and 0 bases from J, the junction contained 3 bases not matched to a gene. CDR1 and CDR2 from the germline V gene are LNHDA and SQIVND (reference sequence). This CDR3 has 16 residues. The CDR3 sequence is CASSIRLATSYNEQFF. The CDR3 nucleotides are TGTGCCAGTAGTATAAGACTAGCGACCTCCTACAATGAGCAGTTCTTC.

The gene calls are TRBV4-1 and TRBJ2-7, with D maybe TRBD2 (7 bases). This CDR3 contains 15 residues. Germline assignment: CDR1 MGHRA and CDR2 YSYEKL. Trimming pared 0 bases from V and 4 bases from J, leaving 13 bases between. The CDR3 is CASSQDGGGYYEQYF. CDR3 nucleotide sequence: TGCGCCAGCAGCCAAGATGGCGGGGGCTATTACGAGCAGTACTTC.

The rearrangement uses TRBV4-1 and TRBJ1-4, with TRBD1 matching over 8 bases. Trimming took 0 bases from V and 7 from J; bases not matched to a gene: 7. The CDR3 contains 16 residues. Germline CDR1 is MGHRA and CDR2 is YSYEKL. CDR3: CASSQDINRGFEKLFF. The DNA of the CDR3 is TGCGCCAGCAGCCAAGATATCAACAGGGGGTTTGAAAAACTGTTTTTT.

Written as DNA, the CDR3 is TGCGCCAGCAGTCTTGACAGGGGCAATGAGCAGTTCTTC. Its translation is CASSLDRGNEQFF. The chain recombines TRBV10-1 with TRBJ2-1; 8 bases align to TRBD1. CDR3 length: 13 amino acids. V lost 5 bases, J lost 6 bases, and 3 bases stayed unmatched. Germline lookup yields CDR1 WNHNN and CDR2 SYGVQD (reference sequence).

The chain's CDR3 is CASSPWASTYNEQFF. In DNA, the CDR3 is TGTGCCAGCAGCCCCTGGGCTAGCACCTACAATGAGCAGTTCTTC. The chain uses TRBV7-2 and TRBJ2-1; TRBD2 is a possible D gene (5 bases). The CDR3 is 15 amino acids. Trimming shortened V by 5 bases and J by 2 bases, and 13 bases separated the two germline ends. CDR1 is SGHTA, CDR2 FQGNSA, per germline.

This clone was observed a single time. The chain couples TRBV11-2 to TRBJ2-7; weak D call: TRBD1 (5 bases). CDR3 length: 14 amino acids. CDR1 SGHAT and CDR2 FQNNGV come from the germline V gene. Trimming removed 3 bases at V and 5 bases at J, with 14 bases between. DNA of the CDR3: TGTGCCAGCAGCTTTAAAGGGGTGGGAAACGAGCAGTACTTC. Translating it yields CASSFKGVGNEQYF.

V gene TRBV18 combines with J gene TRBJ2-5, with D possibly TRBD2 on 5 matching bases. Trimming took 5 bases from V and 5 from J, leaving 9 bases between them. This CDR3 contains 12 residues. CDR1 and CDR2 from the germline V gene are KGHSH and LQKENI. In nucleotides, the CDR3 is TGTGCCAGCTCATCTGGAGGCGAGACCCAGTACTTC. This gives the protein CASSSGGETQYF.

The V and J genes are TRBV11-3 and TRBJ1-4; D not resolved. The CDR3 has 12 amino acids. Germline V CDR1 and CDR2: SGHNT, YENEEA. V lost 3 bases and J 12 bases, leaving 11 bases between the germline ends. CDR3 amino acids: CASSFDGPELFF. In DNA form, the CDR3 reads TGTGCCAGCAGCTTCGATGGGCCTGAACTGTTTTTT.